Below, one T cell receptor (beta chain) is given with its context. This sample is drawn from a study of long-term antiretroviral therapy in people with HIV. The length of the CDR3 is 14 residues. Germline-derived CDR1 and CDR2 are MNHEY and SVGAGI. V lost 7 bases to trimming and J lost 7 bases, with 14 bases between them. The assay, immunoSEQ v3.0, was run at survey level. The method was immunoSEQ multiplex PCR; TCRdb's version includes in-frame clones alone and lacks a portion of them. The sample shows thousands of clones, around 77% of them seen only once. Sample: unsorted PBMCs, taken 0.4 years before starting antiretroviral therapy. This chain joins TRBV6-5 and TRBJ1-6; D is unresolved. The TCR originated in a man aged 25-45 years with HIV. CDR3 loop: CASMPGTKNSPLHF. Here the CDR3 DNA reads TGTGCCAGCATGCCGGGAACCAAAAATTCACCCCTCCACTTT.